Described below is a single T cell receptor (beta chain) sequence and its context. CDR3 size: 17 residues. V shed 6 bases and J 5 bases; nucleotides not matched to a gene: 15. Germline V lookup: CDR1 KGHDR, CDR2 SFDVKD. The data belong to a study of blood T cells in healthy people across ages. Study-wide context: Through template switching, about one barcoded beta molecule was captured per two T cells, as measured in model experiments.

Sample-barcoded 5' priming and a J-beta primer mix drove a second PCR of roughly 6 to 12 cycles. TCRdb processed the 5' RACE reads anew with MiXCR; each CDR3 protein has one entry. The repertoire consists of about 1.4 million distinct CDR3 sequences, with approximately 59% occurring once and the leading ten covering 6.7%. This rearrangement joins TRBV24-1 to TRBJ2-7; 10 nucleotides line up with TRBD2. Material: blood. The TCR was taken from a man between 18 and 35 years old in good health. CDR3 nucleotide sequence: TGTGCCACCAGTCTCCCAATTCCCTTAGCGGGAGGCGACGAGCAGTACTTC. It yields the protein CATSLPIPLAGGDEQYF.